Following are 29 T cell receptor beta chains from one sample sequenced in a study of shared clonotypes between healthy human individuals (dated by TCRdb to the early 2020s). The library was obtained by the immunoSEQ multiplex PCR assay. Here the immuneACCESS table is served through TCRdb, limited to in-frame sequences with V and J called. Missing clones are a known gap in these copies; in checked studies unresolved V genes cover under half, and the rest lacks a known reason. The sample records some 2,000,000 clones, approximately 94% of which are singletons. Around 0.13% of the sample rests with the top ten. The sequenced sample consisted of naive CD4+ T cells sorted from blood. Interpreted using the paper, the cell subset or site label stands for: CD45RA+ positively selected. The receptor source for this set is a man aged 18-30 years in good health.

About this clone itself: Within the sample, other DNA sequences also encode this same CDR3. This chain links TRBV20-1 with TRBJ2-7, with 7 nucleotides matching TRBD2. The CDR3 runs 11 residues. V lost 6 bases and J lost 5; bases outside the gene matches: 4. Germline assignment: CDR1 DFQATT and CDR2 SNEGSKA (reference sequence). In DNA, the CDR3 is TGCAGTGCCGTGGGGGGGGACGAGCAGTACTTC. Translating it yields CSAVGGDEQYF.

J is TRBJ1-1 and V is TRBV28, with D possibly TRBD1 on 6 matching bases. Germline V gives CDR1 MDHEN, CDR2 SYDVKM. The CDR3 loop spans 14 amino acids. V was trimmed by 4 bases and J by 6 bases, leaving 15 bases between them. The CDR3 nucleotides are TGTGCCAGCAGTTGGTCCAGGGGTTGGGCTGAAGCTTTCTTT. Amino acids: CASSWSRGWAEAFF.

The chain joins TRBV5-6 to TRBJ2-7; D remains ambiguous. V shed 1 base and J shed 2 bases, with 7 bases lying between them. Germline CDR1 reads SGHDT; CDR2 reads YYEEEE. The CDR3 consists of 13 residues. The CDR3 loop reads CASSLNSPYEQYF. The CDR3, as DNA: TGTGCCAGCAGCTTGAACAGCCCCTACGAGCAGTACTTC.

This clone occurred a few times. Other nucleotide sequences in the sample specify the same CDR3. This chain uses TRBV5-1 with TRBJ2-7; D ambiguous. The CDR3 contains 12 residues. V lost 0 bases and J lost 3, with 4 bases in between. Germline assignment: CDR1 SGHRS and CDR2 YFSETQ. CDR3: CASSLGHYEQYF. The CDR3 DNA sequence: TGCGCCAGCAGCTTGGGGCACTACGAGCAGTACTTC. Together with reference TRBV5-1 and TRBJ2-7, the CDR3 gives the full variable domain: KAGVTQTPRYLIKTRGQQVTLSCSPISGHRSVSWYQQTPGQGLQFLFEYFSETQRNKGNFPGRFSGRQFSNSRSEMNVSTLELGDSALYLCASSLGHYEQYFGPGTRLTVT.

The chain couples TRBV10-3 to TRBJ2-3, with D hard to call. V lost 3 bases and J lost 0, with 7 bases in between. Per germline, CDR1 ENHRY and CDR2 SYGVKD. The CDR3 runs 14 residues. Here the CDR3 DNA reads TGTGCCATCAGTGAAGCCATTAGCACAGATACGCAGTATTTT. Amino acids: CAISEAISTDTQYF.

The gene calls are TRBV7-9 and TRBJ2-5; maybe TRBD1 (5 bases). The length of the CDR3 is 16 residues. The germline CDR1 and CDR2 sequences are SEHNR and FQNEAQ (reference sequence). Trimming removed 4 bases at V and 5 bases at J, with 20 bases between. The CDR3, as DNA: TGTGCCAGCAGCTCAGCGCTTGGGGCAGGTGTGGAGACCCAGTACTTC. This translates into CASSSALGAGVETQYF.

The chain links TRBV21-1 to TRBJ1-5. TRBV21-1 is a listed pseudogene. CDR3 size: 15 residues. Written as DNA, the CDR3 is TGTGCCAGCAGCAAGCTGTCCCTTAGCAATCAGCCCCAGCATTTT. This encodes CASSKLSLSNQPQHF.

CDR3 bases: TGTGCCATCAGTGGGGACACCATACCTTACGAGCAGTACTTC. Translation: CAISGDTIPYEQYF. The chain is built from TRBV10-3 and TRBJ2-7, with D possibly matching TRBD1 (6 bases). CDR1 ENHRY and CDR2 SYGVKD come from the germline V gene. The CDR3 is made up of 14 amino acids. Trimming removed 4 bases at V and 4 bases at J, with 14 bases between.

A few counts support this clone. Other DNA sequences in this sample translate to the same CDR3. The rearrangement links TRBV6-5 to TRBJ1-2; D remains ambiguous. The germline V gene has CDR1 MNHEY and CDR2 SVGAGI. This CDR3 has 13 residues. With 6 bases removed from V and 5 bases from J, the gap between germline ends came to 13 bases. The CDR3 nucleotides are TGTGCCAGCAGCCCGGACCGCCTATATGGCTACACCTTC. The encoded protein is CASSPDRLYGYTF.

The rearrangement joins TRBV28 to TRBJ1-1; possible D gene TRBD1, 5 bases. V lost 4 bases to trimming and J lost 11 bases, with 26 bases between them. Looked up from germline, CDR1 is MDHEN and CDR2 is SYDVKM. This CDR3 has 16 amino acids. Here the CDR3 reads CASSSPSGSKFGGAFF. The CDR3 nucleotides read TGTGCCAGCAGTTCCCCTTCCGGGTCAAAGTTTGGGGGTGCTTTCTTT.

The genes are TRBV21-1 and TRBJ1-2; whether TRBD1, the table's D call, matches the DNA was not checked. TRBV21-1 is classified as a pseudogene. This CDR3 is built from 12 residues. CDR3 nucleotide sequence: TGTGCCAGCAGGTACAGGGTCTATGGCTACACCTTC. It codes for CASRYRVYGYTF.

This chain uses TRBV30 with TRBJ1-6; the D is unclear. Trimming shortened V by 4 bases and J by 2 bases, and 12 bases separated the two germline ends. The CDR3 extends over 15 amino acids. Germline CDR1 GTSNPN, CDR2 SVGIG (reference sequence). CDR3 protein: CAWKREIPYNSPLHF. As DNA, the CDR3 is TGTGCCTGGAAAAGGGAGATCCCCTATAATTCACCCCTCCACTTT.

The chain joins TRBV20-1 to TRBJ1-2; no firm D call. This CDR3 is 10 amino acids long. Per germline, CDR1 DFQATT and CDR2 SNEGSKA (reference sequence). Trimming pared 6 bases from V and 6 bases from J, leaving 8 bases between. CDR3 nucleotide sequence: TGCAGTGCACCGCGGGATGGCTACACCTTC. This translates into CSAPRDGYTF.

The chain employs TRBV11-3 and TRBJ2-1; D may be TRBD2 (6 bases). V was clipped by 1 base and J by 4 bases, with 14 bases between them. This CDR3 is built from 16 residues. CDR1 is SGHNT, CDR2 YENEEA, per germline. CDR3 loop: CASSLVGSRGYNEQFF. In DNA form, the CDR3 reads TGTGCCAGCAGCTTAGTTGGTTCGCGGGGATACAATGAGCAGTTCTTC.

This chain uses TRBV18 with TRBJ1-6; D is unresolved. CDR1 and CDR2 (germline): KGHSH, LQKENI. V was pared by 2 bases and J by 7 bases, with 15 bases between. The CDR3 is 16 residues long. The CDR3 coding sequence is TGTGCCAGCTCACCATTCTTGGCAGGAGGAAATTCACCCCTCCACTTT. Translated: CASSPFLAGGNSPLHF.

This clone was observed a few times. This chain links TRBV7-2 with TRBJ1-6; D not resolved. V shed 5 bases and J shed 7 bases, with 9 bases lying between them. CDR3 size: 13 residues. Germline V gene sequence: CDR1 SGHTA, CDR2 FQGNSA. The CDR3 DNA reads TGTGCCAGCAGCAGAAAGGAAAATTCACCCCTCCACTTT. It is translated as CASSRKENSPLHF.

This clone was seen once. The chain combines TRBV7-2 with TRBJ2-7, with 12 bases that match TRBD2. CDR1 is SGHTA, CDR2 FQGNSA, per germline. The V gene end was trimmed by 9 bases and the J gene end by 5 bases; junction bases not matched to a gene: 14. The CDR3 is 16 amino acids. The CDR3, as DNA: TGTGCCAGTAGACTAGCGGGAGCTTTTGGGGCGAACGAGCAGTACTTC. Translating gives CASRLAGAFGANEQYF.

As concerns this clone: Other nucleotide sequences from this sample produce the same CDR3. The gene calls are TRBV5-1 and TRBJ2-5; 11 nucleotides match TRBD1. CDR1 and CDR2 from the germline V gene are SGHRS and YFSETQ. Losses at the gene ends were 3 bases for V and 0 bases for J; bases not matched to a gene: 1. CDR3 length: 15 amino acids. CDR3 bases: TGCGCCAGCAGCTCGGGACAGGGGGACCAAGAGACCCAGTACTTC. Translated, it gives CASSSGQGDQETQYF.

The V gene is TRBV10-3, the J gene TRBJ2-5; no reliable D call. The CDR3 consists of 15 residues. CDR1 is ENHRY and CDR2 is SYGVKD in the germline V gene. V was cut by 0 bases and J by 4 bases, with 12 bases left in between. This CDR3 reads CAISESGSHGETQYF. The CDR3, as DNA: TGTGCCATCAGTGAGTCGGGCAGCCATGGAGAGACCCAGTACTTC.

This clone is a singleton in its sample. The CDR3 here is CAISESRQSLGYTF. CDR3 DNA sequence: TGTGCCATCAGTGAGTCCAGACAGAGTCTTGGCTACACCTTC. This sequence joins TRBV10-3 and TRBJ1-2, with D possibly TRBD1 on 5 matching bases. With 0 bases removed from V and 7 bases from J, the gap between germline ends came to 12 bases. Germline values: CDR1 ENHRY, CDR2 SYGVKD. The CDR3 consists of 14 residues.

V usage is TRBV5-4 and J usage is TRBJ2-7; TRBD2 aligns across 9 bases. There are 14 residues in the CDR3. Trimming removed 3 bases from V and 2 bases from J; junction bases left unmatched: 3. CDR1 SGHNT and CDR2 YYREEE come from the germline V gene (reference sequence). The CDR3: CASSSGLAAYEQYF. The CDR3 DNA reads TGTGCCAGCAGCTCGGGACTAGCTGCCTACGAGCAGTACTTC.

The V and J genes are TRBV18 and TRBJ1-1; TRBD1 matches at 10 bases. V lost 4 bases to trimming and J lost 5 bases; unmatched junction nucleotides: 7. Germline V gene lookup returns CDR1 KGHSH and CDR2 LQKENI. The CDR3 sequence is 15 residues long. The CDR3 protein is CASSLWDRGGTEAFF. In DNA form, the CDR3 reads TGTGCCAGCTCACTTTGGGACAGGGGTGGGACTGAAGCTTTCTTT. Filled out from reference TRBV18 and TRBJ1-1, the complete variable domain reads NAGVMQNPRHLVRRRGQEARLRCSPMKGHSHVYWYRQLPEEGLKFMVYLQKENIIDESGMPKERFSAEFPKEGPSILRIQQVVRGDSAAYFCASSLWDRGGTEAFFGQGTRLTVV.

The CDR3 sequence: CASSPTDSNQPQHF. The CDR3 coding sequence is TGCGCCAGCAGCCCGACGGATAGCAATCAGCCCCAGCATTTT. V usage is TRBV4-1 and J usage is TRBJ1-5; no firm D call. V was shortened by 4 bases and J by 0 bases, with 7 bases between the two germline ends. Per germline, CDR1 MGHRA and CDR2 YSYEKL. The CDR3 consists of 14 residues.

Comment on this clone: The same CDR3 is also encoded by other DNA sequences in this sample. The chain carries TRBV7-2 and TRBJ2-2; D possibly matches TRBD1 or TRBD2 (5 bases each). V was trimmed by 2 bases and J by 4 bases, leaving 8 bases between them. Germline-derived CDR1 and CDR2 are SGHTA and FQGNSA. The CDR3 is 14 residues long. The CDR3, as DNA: TGTGCCAGCAGCTTAAGTGGGACCACCGGGGAGCTGTTTTTT. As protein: CASSLSGTTGELFF.

CDR3 protein: CAWSGARGQRSGNPGHEQYF. CDR3 DNA sequence: TGTGCCTGGAGTGGAGCCCGGGGACAAAGGAGCGGGAACCCGGGGCACGAGCAGTACTTC. The V gene is TRBV30, the J gene TRBJ2-7; a possible D gene is TRBD2 (7 bases). Trimming pared 1 base from V and 5 bases from J, leaving 33 bases between. Germline V gene sequence: CDR1 GTSNPN, CDR2 SVGIG (reference sequence). The CDR3 runs to 20 residues.

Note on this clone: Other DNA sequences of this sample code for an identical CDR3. CDR3 sequence: CASSLEGRGSTEAFF. In DNA form, the CDR3 reads TGCGCCAGCAGCTTGGAGGGCAGGGGAAGCACTGAAGCTTTCTTT. The rearrangement links TRBV5-1 to TRBJ1-1, with D possibly matching TRBD1 (6 bases). The CDR3 consists of 15 residues. Germline V gene sequence: CDR1 SGHRS, CDR2 YFSETQ. The V gene lost 0 bases and the J gene lost 4 bases, with 13 bases spanning the gap.

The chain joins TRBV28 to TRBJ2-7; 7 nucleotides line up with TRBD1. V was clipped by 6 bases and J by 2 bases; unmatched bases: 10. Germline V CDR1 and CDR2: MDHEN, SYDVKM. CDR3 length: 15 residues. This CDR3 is CASRETGVRTYEQYF. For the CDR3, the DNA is TGTGCCAGCAGAGAAACAGGGGTACGGACCTACGAGCAGTACTTC.

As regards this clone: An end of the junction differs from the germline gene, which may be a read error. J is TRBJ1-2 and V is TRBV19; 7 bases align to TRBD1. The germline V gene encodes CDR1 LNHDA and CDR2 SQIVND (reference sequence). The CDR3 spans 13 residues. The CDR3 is CASRRGLGYGYTF. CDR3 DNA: TGTGCAAGTAGGAGGGGGCTGGGCTATGGCTACACCTTC.

The DNA for the CDR3 is TGTGCCAGCAGCTTTACTAGCGGGGCCAATGAGCAGTTCTTC. Translation: CASSFTSGANEQFF. The chain is built from TRBV11-2 and TRBJ2-1; 10 bases line up with TRBD2. This CDR3 has 14 amino acids. V lost 3 bases, J lost 6 bases, and 2 bases stayed unmatched. Germline CDR1 SGHAT, CDR2 FQNNGV.